One sample yielded the 13 T cell receptor beta chains listed below, sequenced in a study of shared clonotypes between healthy human individuals. The assay was immunoSEQ multiplex PCR, and TCRdb's table has in-frame clones only and misses some. Of more than 2,000,000 clones in the sample, 80% to 95% were seen once. The sequencing sample was made of naive CD4+ T cells from PBMCs. Subset: CD45RA+ positively selected. The receptor source for this set is a man aged 18 to 29 in good health. Some clones in this sample may be carry-over from other donors' samples.

CDR3 DNA: TGTGCCAGCAGTATCGGCAGGAGGGATCAGCCCCAGCATTTT. Amino acids: CASSIGRRDQPQHF. J is TRBJ1-5 and V is TRBV28, with no clear D. V was clipped by 5 bases and J by 5 bases, with 13 bases between them. Germline CDR1 reads MDHEN; CDR2 reads SYDVKM. This CDR3 comprises 14 residues.

This sequence joins TRBV6-4 and TRBJ2-7; D might be TRBD1 (6 bases). CDR1 and CDR2 (germline): MRHNA, SNTAGT. CDR3 length: 13 amino acids. CDR3 DNA sequence: TGTGCATCGGAACGTCACAGGGTAAGCGAGCAGTACTTC. Translation gives CASERHRVSEQYF.

The chain links TRBV10-1 to TRBJ2-7; tentative D call: TRBD2 (6 bases). Germline CDR1 is WNHNN and CDR2 is SYGVQD (reference sequence). V lost 5 bases and J lost 8, with 13 bases in between. This CDR3 spans 12 amino acids. The CDR3 nucleotides are TGCGCCAGCAGTCCCTCTCTAGCGAAGCAGTACTTC. It yields the protein CASSPSLAKQYF.

The chain carries TRBV28 and TRBJ1-1, with D perhaps TRBD1 (5 bases). Trimming stripped 6 bases from V and 4 bases from J, with 12 bases between. Per germline, CDR1 MDHEN and CDR2 SYDVKM. This CDR3 has 13 residues. The CDR3 region has the DNA TGTGCCAGCAGCTATATAACAGGCACTGAAGCTTTCTTT. It yields the protein CASSYITGTEAFF. The whole variable domain, filled in from reference TRBV28 and TRBJ1-1, reads DVKVTQSSRYLVKRTGEKVFLECVQDMDHENMFWYRQDPGLGLRLIYFSYDVKMKEKGDIPEGYSVSREKKERFSLILESASTNQTSMYLCASSYITGTEAFFGQGTRLTVV.

This clone has only one observation. Other DNA sequences of this sample code for an identical CDR3. The chain recombines TRBV5-1 with TRBJ2-5; possibly TRBD1 for D (5 bases). Germline-derived CDR1 and CDR2 are SGHRS and YFSETQ. The CDR3 is 13 residues long. Between the trimmed V and J ends, which lost 0 bases and 5 bases, there was a span of 8 bases. The CDR3 protein is CASSLAGLETQYF. CDR3 nucleotides: TGCGCCAGCAGCTTGGCAGGGCTGGAGACCCAGTACTTC.

The chain has TRBV2 and TRBJ2-4, with a possible D match to TRBD2 (7 bases). CDR1 and CDR2 (germline): SNHLY, FYNNEI. The CDR3 loop spans 15 amino acids. Trimming removed 10 bases at V and 0 bases at J, with 16 bases between. CDR3 bases: TGTGCCACTCTGGGCGGGGGCTTAGCCAAAAACATTCAGTACTTC. This gives the protein CATLGGGLAKNIQYF.

V usage is TRBV18 and J usage is TRBJ2-4; D not certain. V lost 2 bases and J 8 bases, leaving 10 bases between the germline ends. The CDR3 is 13 residues long. The germline gives CDR1 KGHSH, CDR2 LQKENI. The DNA for the CDR3 is TGTGCCAGCTCACCAAACAAAGGAGACATTCAGTACTTC. Amino acids: CASSPNKGDIQYF.

The V gene is TRBV7-3, the J gene TRBJ2-7; D may correspond to TRBD1 or TRBD2 (5 bases each). Trimming left V 2 bases short and J 2 bases short, with 13 bases between. This CDR3 is 15 amino acids long. The germline V gene has CDR1 SGHTA and CDR2 FQGTGA. CDR3 nucleotides: TGTGCCAGCAGCTTACGTGAGGGGCCCCCCTACGAGCAGTACTTC. Residues: CASSLREGPPYEQYF.

The chain has TRBV5-4 and TRBJ1-1, with D possibly matching TRBD1 (5 bases). CDR3 length equals 14 residues. From germline, CDR1 is SGHNT and CDR2 YYREEE (reference sequence). V shed 5 bases and J shed 0 bases, with 11 bases lying between them. The CDR3 spells CASRLGGMNTEAFF. The CDR3 DNA reads TGTGCCAGCAGGCTGGGGGGGATGAACACTGAAGCTTTCTTT.

The sample holds one count of this clone. The chain carries TRBV2 and TRBJ1-2; 9 bases line up with TRBD1. Trimming cost V 6 bases and J 6 bases; bases outside gene matches: 5. The germline gives CDR1 SNHLY, CDR2 FYNNEI. CDR3 size: 13 residues. The CDR3 sequence: CASRFDRGNGYTF. CDR3 bases: TGTGCCAGCAGATTCGACAGGGGGAATGGCTACACCTTC. The variable domain in full, completed from reference TRBV2 and TRBJ1-2, reads EPEVTQTPSHQVTQMGQEVILRCVPISNHLYFYWYRQILGQKVEFLVSFYNNEISEKSEIFDDQFSVERPDGSNFTLKIRSTKLEDSAMYFCASRFDRGNGYTFGSGTRLTVV.

V is TRBV7-3 and J is TRBJ1-2; weak D call: TRBD1 (5 bases). The V gene lost 5 bases and the J gene lost 5 bases, with 21 bases spanning the gap. The CDR3 runs 16 residues. In germline, CDR1 is SGHTA, CDR2 FQGTGA. DNA for the CDR3: TGTGCCAGCAGCCAAGGATTTGGAGGGGCAGCATATGGCTACACCTTC. Protein: CASSQGFGGAAYGYTF.

The J gene is TRBJ1-2, the V gene TRBV30, with a tentative D call TRBD1 (6 bases). The length of the CDR3 is 12 residues. Trimming took 2 bases from V and 8 from J, leaving 12 bases between them. CDR1 is GTSNPN, CDR2 SVGIG, per germline (reference sequence). As DNA, the CDR3 is TGTGCCTGGAGTACAGGGCGTGAGGGCTACACCTTC. Translated, it gives CAWSTGREGYTF.

The V and J genes are TRBV7-2 and TRBJ2-7, with 9 bases identical to TRBD2. Germline CDR1 SGHTA, CDR2 FQGNSA. The CDR3 has 16 amino acids. With V trimmed by 5 bases and J by 0 bases, 8 bases remained unmatched. DNA of the CDR3: TGTGCCAGCAGCCAAGGACTAGCGCAGAGCTCCTACGAGCAGTACTTC. As protein: CASSQGLAQSSYEQYF.